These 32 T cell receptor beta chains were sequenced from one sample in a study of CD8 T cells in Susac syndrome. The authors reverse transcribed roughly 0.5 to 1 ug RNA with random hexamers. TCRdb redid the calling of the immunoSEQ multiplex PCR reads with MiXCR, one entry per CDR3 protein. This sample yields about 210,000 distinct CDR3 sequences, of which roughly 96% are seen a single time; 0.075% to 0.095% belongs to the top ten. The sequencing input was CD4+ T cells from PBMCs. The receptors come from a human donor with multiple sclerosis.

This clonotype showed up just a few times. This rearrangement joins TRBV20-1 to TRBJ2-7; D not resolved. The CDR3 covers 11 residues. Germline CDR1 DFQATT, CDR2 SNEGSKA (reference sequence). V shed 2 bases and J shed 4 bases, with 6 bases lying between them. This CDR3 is CSARRDYEQYF. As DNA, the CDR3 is TGCAGTGCTAGACGCGATTACGAGCAGTACTTC.

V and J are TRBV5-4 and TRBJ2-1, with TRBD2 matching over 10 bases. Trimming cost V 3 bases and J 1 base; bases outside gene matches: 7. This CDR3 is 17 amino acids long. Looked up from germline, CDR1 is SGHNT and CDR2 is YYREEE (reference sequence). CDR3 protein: CASSSSASGRSYNEQFF. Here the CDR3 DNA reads TGTGCCAGCAGCTCCTCTGCTAGCGGGAGATCCTACAATGAGCAGTTCTTC.

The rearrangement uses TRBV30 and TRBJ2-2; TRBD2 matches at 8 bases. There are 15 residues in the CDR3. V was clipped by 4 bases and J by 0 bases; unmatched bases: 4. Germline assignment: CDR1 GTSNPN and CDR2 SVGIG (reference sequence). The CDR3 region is CAWNPGLANTGELFF. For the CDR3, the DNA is TGTGCCTGGAACCCGGGACTAGCGAACACCGGGGAGCTGTTTTTT.

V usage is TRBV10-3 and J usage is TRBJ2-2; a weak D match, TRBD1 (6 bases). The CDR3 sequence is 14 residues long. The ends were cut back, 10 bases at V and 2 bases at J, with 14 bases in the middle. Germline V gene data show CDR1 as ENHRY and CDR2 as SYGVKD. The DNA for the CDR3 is TGTGCCACCAGGGACAAGGCTAACACCGGGGAGCTGTTTTTT. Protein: CATRDKANTGELFF.

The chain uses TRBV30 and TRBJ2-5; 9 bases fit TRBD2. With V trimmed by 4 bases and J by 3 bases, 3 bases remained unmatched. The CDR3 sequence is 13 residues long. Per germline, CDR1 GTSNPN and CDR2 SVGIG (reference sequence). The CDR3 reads CAWKTSGKETQYF. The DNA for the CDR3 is TGTGCCTGGAAGACTAGCGGAAAAGAGACCCAGTACTTC. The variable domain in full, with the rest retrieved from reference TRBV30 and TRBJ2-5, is SQTIHQWPATLVQPVGSPLSLECTVEGTSNPNLYWYRQAAGRGLQLLFYSVGIGQISSEVPQNLSASRPQDRQFILSSKKLLLSDSGFYLCAWKTSGKETQYFGPGTRLLVL.

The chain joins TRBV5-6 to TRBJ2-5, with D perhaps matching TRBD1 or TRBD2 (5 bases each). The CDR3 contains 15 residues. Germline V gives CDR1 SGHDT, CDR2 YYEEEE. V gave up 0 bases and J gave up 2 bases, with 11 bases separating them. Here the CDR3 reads CASSLEYGGQETQYF. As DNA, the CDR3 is TGTGCCAGCAGCTTGGAATATGGGGGACAAGAGACCCAGTACTTC. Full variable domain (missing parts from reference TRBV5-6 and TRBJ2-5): DAGVTQSPTHLIKTRGQQVTLRCSPKSGHDTVSWYQQALGQGPQFIFQYYEEEERQRGNFPDRFSGHQFPNYSSELNVNALLLGDSALYLCASSLEYGGQETQYFGPGTRLLVL.

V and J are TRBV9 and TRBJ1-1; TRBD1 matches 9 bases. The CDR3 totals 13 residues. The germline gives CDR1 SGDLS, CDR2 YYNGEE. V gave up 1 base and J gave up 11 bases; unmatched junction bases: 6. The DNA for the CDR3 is TGTGCCAGCAGCGTAACAGCCGGGACAGGGGCTTTCTTT. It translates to CASSVTAGTGAFF.

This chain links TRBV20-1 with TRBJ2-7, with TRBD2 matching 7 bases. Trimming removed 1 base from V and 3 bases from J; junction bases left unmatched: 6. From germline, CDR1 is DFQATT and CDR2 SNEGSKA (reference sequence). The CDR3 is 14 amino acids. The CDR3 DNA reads TGCAGTGCTAGAGGGTACGGACTAGACTACGAGCAGTACTTC. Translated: CSARGYGLDYEQYF.

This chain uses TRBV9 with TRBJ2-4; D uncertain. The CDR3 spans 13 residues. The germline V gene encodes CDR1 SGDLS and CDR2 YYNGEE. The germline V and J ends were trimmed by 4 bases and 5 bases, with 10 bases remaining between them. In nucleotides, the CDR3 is TGTGCCAGCAGCTGTGTTGGGGAAAACATTCAGTACTTC. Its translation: CASSCVGENIQYF.

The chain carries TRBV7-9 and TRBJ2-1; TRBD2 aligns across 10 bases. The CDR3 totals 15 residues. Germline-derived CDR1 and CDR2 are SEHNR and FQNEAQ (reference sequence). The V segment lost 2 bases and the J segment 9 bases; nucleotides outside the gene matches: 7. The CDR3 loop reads CASSLQASGSLEQFF. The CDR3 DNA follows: TGTGCCAGCAGCTTACAGGCTAGCGGGAGTCTTGAGCAGTTCTTC.

CDR3 sequence reads: CASSLRYGEQFF. The CDR3 nucleotides read TGTGCCAGCAGTTTAAGGTACGGTGAGCAGTTCTTC. This sequence joins TRBV28 and TRBJ2-1, with D uncertain. The V gene lost 2 bases and the J gene lost 9 bases, with 8 bases spanning the gap. Germline loops: CDR1 MDHEN, CDR2 SYDVKM. The CDR3 is 12 amino acids.

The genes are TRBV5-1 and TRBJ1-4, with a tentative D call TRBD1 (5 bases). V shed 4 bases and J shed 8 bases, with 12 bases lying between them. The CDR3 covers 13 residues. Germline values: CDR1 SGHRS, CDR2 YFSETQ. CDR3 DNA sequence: TGCGCCAGCAGCACGGGACGAGGAGAAAAACTGTTTTTT. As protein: CASSTGRGEKLFF.

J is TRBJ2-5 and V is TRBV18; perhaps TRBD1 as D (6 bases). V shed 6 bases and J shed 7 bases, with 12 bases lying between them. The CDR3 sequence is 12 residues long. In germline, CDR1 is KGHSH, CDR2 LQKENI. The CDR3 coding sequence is TGTGCCAGCTCCTTTACAGGGTGGACCCAGTACTTC. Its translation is CASSFTGWTQYF.

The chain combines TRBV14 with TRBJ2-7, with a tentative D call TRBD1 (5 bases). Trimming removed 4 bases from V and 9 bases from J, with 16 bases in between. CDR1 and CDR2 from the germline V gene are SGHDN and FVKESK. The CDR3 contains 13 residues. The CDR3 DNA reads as TGTGCCAGCAGCCTCAAGATTCAGGGCGGGCAGTACTTC. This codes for CASSLKIQGGQYF.

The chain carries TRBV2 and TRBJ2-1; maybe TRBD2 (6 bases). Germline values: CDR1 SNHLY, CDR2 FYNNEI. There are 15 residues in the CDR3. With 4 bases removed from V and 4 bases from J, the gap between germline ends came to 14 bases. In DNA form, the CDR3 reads TGTGCCAGCAGTGGGGGCGGGATTGGTTACAATGAGCAGTTCTTC. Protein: CASSGGGIGYNEQFF.

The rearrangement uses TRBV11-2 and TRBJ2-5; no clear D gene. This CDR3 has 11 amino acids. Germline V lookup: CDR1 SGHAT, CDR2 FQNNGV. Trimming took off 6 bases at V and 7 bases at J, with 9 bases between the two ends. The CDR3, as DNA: TGTGCCAGCAGAACAGCCGGGACCCAGTACTTC. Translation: CASRTAGTQYF.

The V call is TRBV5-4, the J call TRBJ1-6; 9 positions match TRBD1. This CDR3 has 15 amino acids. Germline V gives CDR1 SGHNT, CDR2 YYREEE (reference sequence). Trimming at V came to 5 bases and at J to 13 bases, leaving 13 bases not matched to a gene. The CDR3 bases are TGTGCCAGCAGGACAGGGGGTGAGGTTAACAAGCCCCTCCACTTT. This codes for CASRTGGEVNKPLHF.

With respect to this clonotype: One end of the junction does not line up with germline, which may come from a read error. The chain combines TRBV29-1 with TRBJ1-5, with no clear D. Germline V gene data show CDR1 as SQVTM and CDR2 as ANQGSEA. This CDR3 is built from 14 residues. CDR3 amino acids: CSVRQTGSNQPQLF. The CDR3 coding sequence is TGCAGCGTCCGACAAACGGGGAGCAATCAGCCCCAGCTTTTT.

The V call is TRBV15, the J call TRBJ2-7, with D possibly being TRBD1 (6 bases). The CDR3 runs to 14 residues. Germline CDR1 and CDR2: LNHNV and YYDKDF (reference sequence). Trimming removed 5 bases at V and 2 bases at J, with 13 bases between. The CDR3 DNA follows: TGTGCCACCAGCCTCGGGACAAGAGCCTACGAGCAGTACTTC. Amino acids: CATSLGTRAYEQYF. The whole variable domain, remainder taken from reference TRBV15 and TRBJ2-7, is DAMVIQNPRYQVTQFGKPVTLSCSQTLNHNVMYWYQQKSSQAPKLLFHYYDKDFNNEADTPDNFQSRRPNTSFCFLDIRSPGLGDTAMYLCATSLGTRAYEQYFGPGTRLTVT.

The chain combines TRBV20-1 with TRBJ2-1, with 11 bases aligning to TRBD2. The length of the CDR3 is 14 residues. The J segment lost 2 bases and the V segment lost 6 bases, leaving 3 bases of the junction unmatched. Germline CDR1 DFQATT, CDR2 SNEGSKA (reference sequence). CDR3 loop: CSAPGLAAYNEQFF. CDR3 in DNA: TGCAGTGCACCGGGACTAGCGGCCTACAATGAGCAGTTCTTC.

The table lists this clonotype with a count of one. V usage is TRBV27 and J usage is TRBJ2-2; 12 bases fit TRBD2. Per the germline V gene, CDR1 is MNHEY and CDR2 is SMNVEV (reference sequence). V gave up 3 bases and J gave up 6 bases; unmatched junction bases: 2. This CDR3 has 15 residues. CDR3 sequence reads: CASSLTSGSAGELFF. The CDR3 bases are TGTGCCAGCAGTTTGACTAGCGGGAGTGCCGGGGAGCTGTTTTTT.

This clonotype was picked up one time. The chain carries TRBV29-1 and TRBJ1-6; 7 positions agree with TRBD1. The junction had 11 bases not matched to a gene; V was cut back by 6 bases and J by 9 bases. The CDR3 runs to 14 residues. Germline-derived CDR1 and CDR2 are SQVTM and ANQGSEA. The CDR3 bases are TGCAGCGTCAGCACCGGGACAGATCTTTCACCCCTCCACTTT. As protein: CSVSTGTDLSPLHF.

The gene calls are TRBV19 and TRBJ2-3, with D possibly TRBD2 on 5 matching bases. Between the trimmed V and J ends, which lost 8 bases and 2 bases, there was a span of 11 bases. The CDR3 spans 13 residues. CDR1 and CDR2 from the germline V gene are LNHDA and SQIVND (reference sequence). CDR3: CASSPGDTDTQYF. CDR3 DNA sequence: TGTGCCAGTTCCCCCGGGGACACAGATACGCAGTATTTT.

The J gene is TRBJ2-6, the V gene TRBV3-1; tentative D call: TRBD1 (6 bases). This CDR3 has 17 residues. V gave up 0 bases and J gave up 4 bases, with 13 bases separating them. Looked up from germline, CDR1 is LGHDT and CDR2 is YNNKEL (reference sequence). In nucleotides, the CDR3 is TGTGCCAGCAGCCAAGACAGGGGATTAGGAGGGGCCAACGTCCTGACTTTC. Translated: CASSQDRGLGGANVLTF.

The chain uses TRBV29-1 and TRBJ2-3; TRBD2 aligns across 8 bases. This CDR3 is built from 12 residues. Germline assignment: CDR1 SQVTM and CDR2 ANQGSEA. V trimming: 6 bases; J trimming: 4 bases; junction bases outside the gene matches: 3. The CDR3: CSVGLAADTQYF. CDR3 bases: TGCAGCGTAGGACTAGCTGCAGATACGCAGTATTTT.

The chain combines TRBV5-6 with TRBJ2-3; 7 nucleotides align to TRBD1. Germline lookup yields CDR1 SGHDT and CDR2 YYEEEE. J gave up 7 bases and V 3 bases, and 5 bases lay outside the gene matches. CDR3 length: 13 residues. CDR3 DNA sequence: TGTGCCAGCAGCTCTTGGACAGGTCATACGCAGTATTTT. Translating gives CASSSWTGHTQYF.

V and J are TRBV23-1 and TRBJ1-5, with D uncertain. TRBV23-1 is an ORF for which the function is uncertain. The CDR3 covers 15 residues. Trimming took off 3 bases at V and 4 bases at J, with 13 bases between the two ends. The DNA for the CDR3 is TGCGCCAGCAGTCACCGGGTCCGGGTGAATCAGCCCCAGCATTTT. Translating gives CASSHRVRVNQPQHF.

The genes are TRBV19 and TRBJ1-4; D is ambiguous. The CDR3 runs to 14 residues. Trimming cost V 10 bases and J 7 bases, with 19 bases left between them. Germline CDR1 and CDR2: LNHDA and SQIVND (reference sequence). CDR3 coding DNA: TGTGCCACGGCTTTGTCGAGGGCTAGTGAAAAACTGTTTTTT. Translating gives CATALSRASEKLFF.

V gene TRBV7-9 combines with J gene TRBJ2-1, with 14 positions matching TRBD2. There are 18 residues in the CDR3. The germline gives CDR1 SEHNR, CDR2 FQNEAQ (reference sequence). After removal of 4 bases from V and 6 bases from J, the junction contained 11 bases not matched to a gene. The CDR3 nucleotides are TGTGCCAGCAGCTGGGTCTGGACTAGCGGGAGGACCCTCAATGAGCAGTTCTTC. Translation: CASSWVWTSGRTLNEQFF. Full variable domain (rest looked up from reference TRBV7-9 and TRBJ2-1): DTGVSQNPRHKITKRGQNVTFRCDPISEHNRLYWYRQTLGQGPEFLTYFQNEAQLEKSRLLSDRFSAERPKGSFSTLEIQRTEQGDSAMYLCASSWVWTSGRTLNEQFFGPGTRLTVL.

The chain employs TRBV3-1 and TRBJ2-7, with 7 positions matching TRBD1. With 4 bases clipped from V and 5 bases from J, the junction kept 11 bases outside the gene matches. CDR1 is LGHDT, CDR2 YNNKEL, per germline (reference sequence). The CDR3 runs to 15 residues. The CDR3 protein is CASSLRTGTKNEQYF. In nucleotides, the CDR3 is TGTGCCAGCAGCCTACGGACAGGAACTAAAAACGAGCAGTACTTC.

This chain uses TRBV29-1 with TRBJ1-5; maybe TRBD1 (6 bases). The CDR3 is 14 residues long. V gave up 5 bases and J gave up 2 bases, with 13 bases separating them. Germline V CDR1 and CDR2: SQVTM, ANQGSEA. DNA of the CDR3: TGCAGCGTTCAAGCGGGGGCGGGCAATCAGCCCCAGCATTTT. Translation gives CSVQAGAGNQPQHF.

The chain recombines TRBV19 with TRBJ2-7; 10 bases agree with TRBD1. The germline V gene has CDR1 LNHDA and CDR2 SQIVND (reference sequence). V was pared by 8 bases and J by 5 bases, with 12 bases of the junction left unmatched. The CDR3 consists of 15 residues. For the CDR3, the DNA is TGTGCCAGTGGCCGAAGGACAGGGGGTTTCAACGAGCAGTACTTC. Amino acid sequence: CASGRRTGGFNEQYF.